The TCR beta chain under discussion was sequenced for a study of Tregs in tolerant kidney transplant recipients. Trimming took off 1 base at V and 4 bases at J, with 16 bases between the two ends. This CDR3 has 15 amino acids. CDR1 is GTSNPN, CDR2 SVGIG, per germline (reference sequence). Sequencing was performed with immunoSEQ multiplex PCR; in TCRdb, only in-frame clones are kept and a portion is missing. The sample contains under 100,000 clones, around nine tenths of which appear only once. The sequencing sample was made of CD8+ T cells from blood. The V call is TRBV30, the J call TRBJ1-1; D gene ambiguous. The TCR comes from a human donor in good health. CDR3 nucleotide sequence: TGTGCCTGGAGTGATGGCTGGGTTGAAGCCACTGAAGCTTTCTTT. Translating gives CAWSDGWVEATEAFF.